The clone carrying this T cell receptor (beta chain) occurred a few times. V was trimmed by 3 bases and J by 5 bases, leaving 12 bases between them. The CDR3 runs 14 residues. Germline V gene lookup returns CDR1 SGHTA and CDR2 FQGNSA. The data are from a study of T-cell reconstitution after alpha-beta-depleted transplantation in children. Unique molecular identifiers were used to barcode this TCRbeta library. MiXCR, applied by TCRdb to the PCR reads, yields one record per CDR3 protein. The sample records 450,000 to 500,000 distinct CDR3 sequences, approximately 13% being singletons. This clonotype was obtained from a human donor who donated a stem cell graft to a child with combined immunodeficiency. The rearrangement links TRBV7-2 to TRBJ2-3, with D perhaps TRBD2 (6 bases). Specimen: PBMCs from the stem cell graft donor, collected from the stem cell graft. The DNA of the CDR3 is TGTGCCAGCAGCTTGGGTATAGCGGAAGATACGCAGTATTTT. Translated: CASSLGIAEDTQYF.